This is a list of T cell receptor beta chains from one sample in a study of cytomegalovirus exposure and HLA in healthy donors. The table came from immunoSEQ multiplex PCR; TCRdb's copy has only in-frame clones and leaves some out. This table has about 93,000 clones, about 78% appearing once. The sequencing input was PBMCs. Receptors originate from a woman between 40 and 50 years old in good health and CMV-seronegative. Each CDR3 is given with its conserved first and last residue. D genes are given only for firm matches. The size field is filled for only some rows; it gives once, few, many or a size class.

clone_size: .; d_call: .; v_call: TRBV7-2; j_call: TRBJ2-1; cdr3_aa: CASSGLGYEQFF; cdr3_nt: TGTGCCAGCAGTGGGTTGGGCTATGAGCAGTTCTTC
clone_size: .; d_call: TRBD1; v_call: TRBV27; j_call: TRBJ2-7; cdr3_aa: CASSPLMGQGKSYEQYF; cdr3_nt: TGTGCCAGCAGTCCCCTCATGGGACAGGGAAAATCCTACGAGCAGTACTTC
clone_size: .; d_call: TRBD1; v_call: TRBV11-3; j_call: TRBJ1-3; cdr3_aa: CASSLTGDSGNTIYF; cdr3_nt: TGTGCCAGCAGCTTAACAGGGGACTCTGGAAACACCATATATTTT
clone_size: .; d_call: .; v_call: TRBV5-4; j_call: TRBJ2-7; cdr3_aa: CASSSLYEQYF; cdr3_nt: TGTGCCAGCAGCTCCCTCTACGAGCAGTACTTC
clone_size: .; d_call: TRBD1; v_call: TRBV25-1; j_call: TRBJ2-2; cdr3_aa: CASSVDRANTGELFF; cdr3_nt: TGTGCCAGCAGTGTGGACAGGGCGAACACCGGGGAGCTGTTTTTT
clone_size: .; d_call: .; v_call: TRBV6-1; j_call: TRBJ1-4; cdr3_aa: CATHLQAGSEKLFF; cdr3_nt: TGTGCCACACACCTACAGGCCGGGAGTGAAAAACTGTTTTTT
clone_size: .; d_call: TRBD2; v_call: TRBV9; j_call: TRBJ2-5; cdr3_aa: CASSMSGTSGEKTQYF; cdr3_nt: TGTGCCAGCAGCATGTCCGGGACTAGTGGGGAAAAGACCCAGTACTTC
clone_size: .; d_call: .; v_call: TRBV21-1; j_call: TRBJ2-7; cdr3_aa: CASSLRRGFPGEQYF; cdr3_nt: TGTGCCAGCAGCCTAAGACGTGGCTTCCCGGGGGAGCAGTACTTC
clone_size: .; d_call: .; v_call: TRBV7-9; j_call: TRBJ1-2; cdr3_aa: CASSNSIGGYGYTF; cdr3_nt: TGTGCCAGCAGCAATTCGATCGGGGGTTATGGCTACACCTTC
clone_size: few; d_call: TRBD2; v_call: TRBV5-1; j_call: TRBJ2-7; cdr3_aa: CASSLAGGIGHEQYF; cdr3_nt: TGCGCCAGCAGCTTGGCGGGGGGAATCGGGCACGAGCAGTACTTC
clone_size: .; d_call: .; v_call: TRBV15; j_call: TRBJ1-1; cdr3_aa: CATSRERVRLEAFF; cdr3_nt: TGTGCCACCAGCAGAGAACGGGTACGACTTGAAGCTTTCTTT
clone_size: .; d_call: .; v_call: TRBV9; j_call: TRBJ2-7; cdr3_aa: CASSVEEGQTYEQYF; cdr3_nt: TGTGCCAGCAGCGTAGAAGAAGGACAGACCTACGAGCAGTACTTC
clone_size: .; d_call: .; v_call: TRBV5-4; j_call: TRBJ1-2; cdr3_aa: CASSPGRGRIKNYGYTF; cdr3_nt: TGTGCCAGCAGCCCCGGTAGGGGCAGGATAAAGAACTATGGCTACACCTTC
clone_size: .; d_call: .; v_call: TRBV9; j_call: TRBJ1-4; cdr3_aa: CASSPGTSTNEKLFF; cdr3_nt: TGTGCCAGCAGCCCGGGGACATCAACTAATGAAAAACTGTTTTTT
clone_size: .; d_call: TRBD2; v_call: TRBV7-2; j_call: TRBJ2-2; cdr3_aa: CASTFRPSGVNTGELFF; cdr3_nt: TGTGCCAGCACCTTCCGGCCTAGCGGGGTGAACACCGGGGAGCTGTTTTTT
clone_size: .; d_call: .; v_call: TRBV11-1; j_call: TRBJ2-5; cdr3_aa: CASSIDLPRAGETQYF; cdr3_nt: TGTGCCAGCAGCATCGATCTCCCGAGAGCGGGAGAGACCCAGTACTTC
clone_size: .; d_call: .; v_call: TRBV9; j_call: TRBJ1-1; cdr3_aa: CASSVAGAMNTEAFF; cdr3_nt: TGTGCCAGCAGCGTAGCTGGGGCCATGAACACTGAAGCTTTCTTT
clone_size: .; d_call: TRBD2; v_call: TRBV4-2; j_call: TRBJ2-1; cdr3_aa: CASSQGGTSGRLGFYNEQFF; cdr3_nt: TGTGCCAGCAGCCAAGGGGGGACTAGCGGGAGACTAGGATTCTACAATGAGCAGTTCTTC
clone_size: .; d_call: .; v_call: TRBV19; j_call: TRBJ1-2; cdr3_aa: CASTQRGSPAIYGYTF; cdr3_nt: TGTGCCAGTACCCAGCGGGGGTCCCCGGCAATCTATGGCTACACCTTC
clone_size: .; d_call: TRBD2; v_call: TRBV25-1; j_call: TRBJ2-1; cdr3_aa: CASSGREGQYNEQFF; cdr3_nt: TGTGCCAGCAGTGGGCGGGAGGGGCAATACAATGAGCAGTTCTTC
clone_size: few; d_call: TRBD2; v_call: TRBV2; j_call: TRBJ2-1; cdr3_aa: CASSLATSWGSNEQFF; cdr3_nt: TGTGCCAGCAGTCTAGCGACTAGCTGGGGGTCCAATGAGCAGTTCTTC
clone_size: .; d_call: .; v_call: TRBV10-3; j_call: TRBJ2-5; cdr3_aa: CAIRVSEQETQYF; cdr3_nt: TGTGCCATCAGGGTCTCGGAGCAAGAGACCCAGTACTTC
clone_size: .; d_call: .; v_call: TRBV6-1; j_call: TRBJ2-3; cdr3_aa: CASKLLASTDTQYF; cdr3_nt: TGTGCCAGCAAACTTTTAGCTAGCACAGATACGCAGTATTTT
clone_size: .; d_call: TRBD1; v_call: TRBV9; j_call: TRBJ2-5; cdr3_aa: CASSVGQGVETQYF; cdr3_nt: TGTGCCAGCAGCGTGGGACAGGGGGTAGAGACCCAGTACTTC
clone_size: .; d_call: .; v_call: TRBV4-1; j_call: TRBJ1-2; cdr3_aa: CASSQPREMDYGYTF; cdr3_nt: TGCGCCAGCAGCCAACCCCGTGAGATGGACTATGGCTACACCTTC
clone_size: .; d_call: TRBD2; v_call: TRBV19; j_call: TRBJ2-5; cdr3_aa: CASSTLAGGPQETQYF; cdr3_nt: TGTGCCAGTAGTACACTAGCGGGAGGGCCACAAGAGACCCAGTACTTC
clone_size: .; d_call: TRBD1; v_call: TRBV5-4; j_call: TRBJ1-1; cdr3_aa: CASSLLQGGSEAFF; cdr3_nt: TGTGCCAGCAGCTTGTTACAGGGGGGGTCTGAAGCTTTCTTT
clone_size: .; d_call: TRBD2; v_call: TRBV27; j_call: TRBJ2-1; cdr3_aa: CASRRSGGGYNEQFF; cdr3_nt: TGTGCCAGCAGAAGGAGCGGGGGAGGTTACAATGAGCAGTTCTTC
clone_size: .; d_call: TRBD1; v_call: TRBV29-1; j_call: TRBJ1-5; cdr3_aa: CSVGQGAEPQHF; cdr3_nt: TGCAGCGTTGGACAGGGGGCAGAGCCCCAGCATTTT
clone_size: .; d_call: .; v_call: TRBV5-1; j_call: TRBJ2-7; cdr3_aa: CASSLDRGGEQYF; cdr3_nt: TGCGCCAGCAGCTTGGATCGGGGTGGCGAGCAGTACTTC
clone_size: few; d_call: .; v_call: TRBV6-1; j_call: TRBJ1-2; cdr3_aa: CASSEADRPTYGYTF; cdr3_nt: TGTGCCAGCAGTGAAGCCGACAGGCCCACCTATGGCTACACCTTC
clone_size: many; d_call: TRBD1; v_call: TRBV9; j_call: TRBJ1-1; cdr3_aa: CASSVGTGPLNTEAFF; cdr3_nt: TGTGCCAGCAGCGTGGGGACAGGGCCCTTGAACACTGAAGCTTTCTTT
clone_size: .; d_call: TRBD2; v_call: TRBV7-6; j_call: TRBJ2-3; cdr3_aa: CASSLPPAGASTDTQYF; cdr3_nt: TGTGCCAGCAGCTTACCCCCAGCGGGGGCTAGCACAGATACGCAGTATTTT
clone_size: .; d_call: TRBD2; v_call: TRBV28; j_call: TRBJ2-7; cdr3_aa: CASRPGTSGTYEQYF; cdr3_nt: TGTGCCAGCAGGCCCGGGACTAGCGGAACCTACGAGCAGTACTTC
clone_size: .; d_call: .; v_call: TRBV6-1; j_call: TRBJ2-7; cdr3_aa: CASSEAGAGTYEQYF; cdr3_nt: TGTGCCAGCAGTGAAGCGGGGGCAGGGACCTACGAGCAGTACTTC
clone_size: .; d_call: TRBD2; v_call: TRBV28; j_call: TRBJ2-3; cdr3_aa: CASIKSGSRTDTQYF; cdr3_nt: TGTGCCAGCATTAAAAGCGGGAGCAGGACAGATACGCAGTATTTT
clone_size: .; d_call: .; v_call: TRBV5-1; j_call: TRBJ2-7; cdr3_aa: CASSPGTQYYEQYF; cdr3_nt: TGCGCCAGCAGCCCCGGGACACAATACTACGAGCAGTACTTC
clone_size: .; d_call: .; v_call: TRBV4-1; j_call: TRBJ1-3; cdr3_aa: CASSSSRGVGNTIYF; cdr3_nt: TGCGCCAGCAGCTCATCTAGGGGTGTCGGAAACACCATATATTTT
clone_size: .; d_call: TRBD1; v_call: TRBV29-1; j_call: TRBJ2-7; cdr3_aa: CSVGGQGLTYEQYF; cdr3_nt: TGCAGCGTTGGGGGACAGGGGTTGACCTACGAGCAGTACTTC
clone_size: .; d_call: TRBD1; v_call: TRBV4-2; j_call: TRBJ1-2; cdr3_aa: CASSQERGPGYGYTF; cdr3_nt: TGTGCCAGCAGCCAAGAAAGGGGGCCAGGCTATGGCTACACCTTC
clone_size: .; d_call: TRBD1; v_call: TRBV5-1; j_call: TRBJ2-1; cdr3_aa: CASSSWTGVNEQFF; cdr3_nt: TGCGCCAGCAGCTCGTGGACAGGGGTCAATGAGCAGTTCTTC
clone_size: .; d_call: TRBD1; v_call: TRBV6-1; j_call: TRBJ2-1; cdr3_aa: CASSEGQGNDEQFF; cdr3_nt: TGTGCCAGCAGCGAGGGACAGGGTAACGATGAGCAGTTCTTC
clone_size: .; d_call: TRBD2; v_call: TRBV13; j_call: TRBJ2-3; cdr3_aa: CASSQGLAGAWDTQYF; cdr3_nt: TGTGCCAGCAGCCAGGGACTAGCGGGAGCTTGGGATACGCAGTATTTT
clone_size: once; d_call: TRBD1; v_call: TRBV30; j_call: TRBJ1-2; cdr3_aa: CAWTPGQGARYGYTF; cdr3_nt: TGTGCCTGGACCCCCGGACAGGGGGCGCGGTATGGCTACACCTTC
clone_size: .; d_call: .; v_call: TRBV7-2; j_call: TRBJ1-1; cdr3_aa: CASSLGHPNTEAFF; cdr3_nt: TGTGCCAGCAGCTTGGGACATCCTAACACTGAAGCTTTCTTT
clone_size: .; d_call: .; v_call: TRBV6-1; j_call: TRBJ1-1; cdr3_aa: CASSFGQTNTEAFF; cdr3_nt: TGTGCCAGCAGTTTCGGACAGACGAACACTGAAGCTTTCTTT
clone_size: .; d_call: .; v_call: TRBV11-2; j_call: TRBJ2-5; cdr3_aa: CASSLALPGETQYF; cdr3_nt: TGTGCCAGCAGCTTAGCACTCCCCGGAGAGACCCAGTACTTC
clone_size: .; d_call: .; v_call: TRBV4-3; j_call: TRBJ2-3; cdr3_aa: CASSQEPGYTDTQYF; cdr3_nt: TGCGCCAGCAGCCAGGAACCGGGATATACAGATACGCAGTATTTT
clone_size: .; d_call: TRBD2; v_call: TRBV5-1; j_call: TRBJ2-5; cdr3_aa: CASSLGAGGPGETQYF; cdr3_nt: TGCGCCAGCAGCTTGGGAGCGGGAGGGCCCGGAGAGACCCAGTACTTC